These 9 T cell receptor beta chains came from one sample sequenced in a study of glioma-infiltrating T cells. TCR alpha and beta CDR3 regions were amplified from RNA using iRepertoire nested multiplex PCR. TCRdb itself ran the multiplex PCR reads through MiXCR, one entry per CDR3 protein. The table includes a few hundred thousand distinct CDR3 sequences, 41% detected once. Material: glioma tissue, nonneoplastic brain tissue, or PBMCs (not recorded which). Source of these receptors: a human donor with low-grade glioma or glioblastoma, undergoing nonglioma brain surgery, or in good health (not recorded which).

The CDR3 DNA sequence: TGCAGTGCTAGAGATTTTAGCGGGAGAGGGGCAGGTACGCAGTATTTT. Encoded protein: CSARDFSGRGAGTQYF. This chain connects TRBV20-1 to TRBJ2-3; 9 bases align to TRBD2. V gave up 0 bases and J gave up 8 bases; unmatched junction bases: 12. This CDR3 contains 16 residues. Germline V gene data show CDR1 as DFQATT and CDR2 as SNEGSKA (reference sequence).

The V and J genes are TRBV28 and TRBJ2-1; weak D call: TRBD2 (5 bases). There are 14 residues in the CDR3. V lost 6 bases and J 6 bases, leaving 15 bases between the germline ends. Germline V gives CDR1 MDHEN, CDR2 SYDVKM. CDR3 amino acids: CASRARAGRNEQFF. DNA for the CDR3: TGTGCCAGCAGAGCGAGGGCCGGGCGCAATGAGCAGTTCTTC.

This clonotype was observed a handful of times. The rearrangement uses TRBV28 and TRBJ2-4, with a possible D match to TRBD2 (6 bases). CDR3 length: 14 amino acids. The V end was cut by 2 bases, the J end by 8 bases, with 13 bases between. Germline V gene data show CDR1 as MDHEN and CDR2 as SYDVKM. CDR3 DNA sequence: TGTGCCAGCAGTTTACCTAGCGCTTATGACATTCAGTACTTC. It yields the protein CASSLPSAYDIQYF.

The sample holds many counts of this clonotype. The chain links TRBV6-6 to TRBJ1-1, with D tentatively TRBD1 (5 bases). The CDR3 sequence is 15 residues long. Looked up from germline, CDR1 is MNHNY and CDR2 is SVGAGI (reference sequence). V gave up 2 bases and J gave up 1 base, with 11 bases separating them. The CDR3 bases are TGTGCCAGCAGTTACGGGGTTCAGGGGAACACTGAAGCTTTCTTT. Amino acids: CASSYGVQGNTEAFF.

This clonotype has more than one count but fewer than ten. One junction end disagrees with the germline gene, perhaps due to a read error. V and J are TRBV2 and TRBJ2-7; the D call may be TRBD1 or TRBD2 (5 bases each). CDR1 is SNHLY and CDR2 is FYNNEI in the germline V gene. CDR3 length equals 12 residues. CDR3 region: CASRRDGYEQYF. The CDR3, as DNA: TGTGCTAGCAGAAGGGACGGCTACGAGCAGTACTTC.

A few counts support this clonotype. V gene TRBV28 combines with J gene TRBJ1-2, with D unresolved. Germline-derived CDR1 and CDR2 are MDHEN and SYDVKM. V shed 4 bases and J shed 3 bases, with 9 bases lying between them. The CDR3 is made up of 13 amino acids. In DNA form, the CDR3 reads TGTGCCAGCAGTTCCGGCCGATACTATGGCTACACCTTC. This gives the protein CASSSGRYYGYTF.

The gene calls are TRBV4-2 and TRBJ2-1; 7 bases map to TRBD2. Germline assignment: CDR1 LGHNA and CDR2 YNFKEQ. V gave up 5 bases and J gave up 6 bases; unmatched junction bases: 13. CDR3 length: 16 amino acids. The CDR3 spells CASSYSGGENPNEQFF. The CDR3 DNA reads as TGTGCCAGCAGCTATAGTGGGGGGGAAAACCCCAATGAGCAGTTCTTC.

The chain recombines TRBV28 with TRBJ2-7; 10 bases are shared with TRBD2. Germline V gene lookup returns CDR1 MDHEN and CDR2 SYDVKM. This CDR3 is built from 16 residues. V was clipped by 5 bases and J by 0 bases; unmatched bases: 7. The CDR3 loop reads CASSPSGRGTSYEQYF. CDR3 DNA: TGTGCCAGCAGTCCTAGCGGGAGAGGAACCTCCTACGAGCAGTACTTC.

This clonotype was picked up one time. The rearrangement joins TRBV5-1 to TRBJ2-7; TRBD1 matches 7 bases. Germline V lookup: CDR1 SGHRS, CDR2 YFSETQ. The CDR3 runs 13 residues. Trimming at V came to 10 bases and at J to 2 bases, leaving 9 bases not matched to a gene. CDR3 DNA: TGCGCCGGGACCCAGGGGGTCCCCTACGAGCAGTACTTC. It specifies CAGTQGVPYEQYF.